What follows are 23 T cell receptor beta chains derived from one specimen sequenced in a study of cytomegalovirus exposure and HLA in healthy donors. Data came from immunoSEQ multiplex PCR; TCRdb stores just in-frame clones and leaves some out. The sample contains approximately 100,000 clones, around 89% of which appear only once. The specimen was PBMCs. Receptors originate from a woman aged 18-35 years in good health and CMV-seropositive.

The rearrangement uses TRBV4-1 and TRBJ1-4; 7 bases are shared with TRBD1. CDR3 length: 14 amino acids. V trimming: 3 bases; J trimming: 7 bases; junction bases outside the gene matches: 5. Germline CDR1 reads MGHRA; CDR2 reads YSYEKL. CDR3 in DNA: TGCGCCAGCAGCCATACAGGGGTGTTTGAAAAACTGTTTTTT. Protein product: CASSHTGVFEKLFF.

CDR3 in DNA: TGTGCCAGCAGTTTACGGACTAGACAAAGCACAGATACGCAGTATTTT. This gives the protein CASSLRTRQSTDTQYF. This rearrangement joins TRBV27 to TRBJ2-3, with 7 bases that match TRBD2. CDR3 length: 16 residues. J was trimmed by 0 bases and V by 2 bases; bases with no gene match: 5. Germline loops: CDR1 MNHEY, CDR2 SMNVEV (reference sequence).

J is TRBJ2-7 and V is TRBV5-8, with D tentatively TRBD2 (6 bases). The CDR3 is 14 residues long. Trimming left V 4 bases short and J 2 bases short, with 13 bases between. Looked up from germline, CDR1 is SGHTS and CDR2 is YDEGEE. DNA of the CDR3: TGTGCCAGCAGCGCGCCGGGAGCCCCCTACGAGCAGTACTTC. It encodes CASSAPGAPYEQYF.

CDR3 sequence (DNA): TGCGCCAGCAGCCAAGAGAAGCAAGGGAGAGGCACTGAAGCTTTCTTT. Translation: CASSQEKQGRGTEAFF. J is TRBJ1-1 and V is TRBV4-1, with unresolved D. The V and J ends lost 0 bases and 4 bases respectively, with 15 bases between them. The V gene's germline CDR1 is MGHRA and CDR2 YSYEKL. The CDR3 runs to 16 residues.

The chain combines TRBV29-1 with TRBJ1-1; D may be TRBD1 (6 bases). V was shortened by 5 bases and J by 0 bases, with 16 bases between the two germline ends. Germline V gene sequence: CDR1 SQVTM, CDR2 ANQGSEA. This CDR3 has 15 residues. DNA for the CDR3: TGCAGCGTTATTCCGCGGACAGTCATGAACACTGAAGCTTTCTTT. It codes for CSVIPRTVMNTEAFF.

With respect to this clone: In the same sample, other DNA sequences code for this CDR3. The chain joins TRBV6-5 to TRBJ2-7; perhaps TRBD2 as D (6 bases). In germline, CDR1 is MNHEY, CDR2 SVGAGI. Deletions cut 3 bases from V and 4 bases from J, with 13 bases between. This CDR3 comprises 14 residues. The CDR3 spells CASSYSTGGYEQYF. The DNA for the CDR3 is TGTGCCAGCAGTTATTCGACCGGGGGATACGAGCAGTACTTC.

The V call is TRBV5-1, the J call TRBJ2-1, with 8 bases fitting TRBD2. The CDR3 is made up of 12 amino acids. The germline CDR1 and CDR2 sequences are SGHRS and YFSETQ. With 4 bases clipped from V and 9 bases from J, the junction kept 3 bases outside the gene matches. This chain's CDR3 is CASSHREGEQFF. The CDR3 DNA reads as TGCGCCAGCAGCCATCGGGAGGGTGAGCAGTTCTTC.

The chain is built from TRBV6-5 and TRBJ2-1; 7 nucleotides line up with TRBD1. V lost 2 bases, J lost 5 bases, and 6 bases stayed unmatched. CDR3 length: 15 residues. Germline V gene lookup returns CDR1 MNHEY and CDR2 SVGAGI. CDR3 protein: CASSYRGTENNEQFF. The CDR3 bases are TGTGCCAGCAGTTACAGAGGGACAGAAAACAATGAGCAGTTCTTC.

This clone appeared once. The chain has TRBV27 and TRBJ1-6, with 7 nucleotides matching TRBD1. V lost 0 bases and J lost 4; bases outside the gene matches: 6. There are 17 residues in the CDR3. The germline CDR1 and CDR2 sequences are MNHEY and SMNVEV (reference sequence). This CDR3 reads CASSLSNRGVYNSPLHF. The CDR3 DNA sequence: TGTGCCAGCAGTTTATCGAACAGGGGAGTTTATAATTCACCCCTCCACTTT.

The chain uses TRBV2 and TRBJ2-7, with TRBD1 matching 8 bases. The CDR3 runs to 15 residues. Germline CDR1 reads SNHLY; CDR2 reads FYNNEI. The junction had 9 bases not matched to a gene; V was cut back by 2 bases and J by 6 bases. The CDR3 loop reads CASSESAGQVSEQYF. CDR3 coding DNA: TGTGCCAGCAGTGAATCGGCGGGACAGGTGTCCGAGCAGTACTTC. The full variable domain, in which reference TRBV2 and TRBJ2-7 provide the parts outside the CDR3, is EPEVTQTPSHQVTQMGQEVILRCVPISNHLYFYWYRQILGQKVEFLVSFYNNEISEKSEIFDDQFSVERPDGSNFTLKIRSTKLEDSAMYFCASSESAGQVSEQYFGPGTRLTVT.

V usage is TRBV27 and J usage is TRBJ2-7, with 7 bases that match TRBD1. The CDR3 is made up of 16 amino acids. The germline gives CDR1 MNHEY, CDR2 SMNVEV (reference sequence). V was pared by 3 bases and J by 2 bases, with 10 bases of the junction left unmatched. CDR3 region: CASSFTFRDSTYEQYF. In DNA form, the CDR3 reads TGTGCCAGCAGTTTCACGTTCCGGGACAGCACCTACGAGCAGTACTTC.

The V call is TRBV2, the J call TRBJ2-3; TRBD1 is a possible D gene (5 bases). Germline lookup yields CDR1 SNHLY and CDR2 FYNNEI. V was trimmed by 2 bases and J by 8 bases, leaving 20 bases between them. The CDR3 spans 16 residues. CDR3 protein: CASSESRVFSFGTQYF. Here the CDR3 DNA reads TGTGCCAGCAGTGAAAGCAGGGTTTTTAGTTTCGGTACGCAGTATTTT.

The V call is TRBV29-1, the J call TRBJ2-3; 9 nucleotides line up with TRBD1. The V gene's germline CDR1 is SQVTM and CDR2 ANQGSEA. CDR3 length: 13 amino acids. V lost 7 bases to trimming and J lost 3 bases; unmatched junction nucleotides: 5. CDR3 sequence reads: CSARDRETDTQYF. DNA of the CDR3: TGCAGCGCAAGGGACAGGGAGACAGATACGCAGTATTTT.

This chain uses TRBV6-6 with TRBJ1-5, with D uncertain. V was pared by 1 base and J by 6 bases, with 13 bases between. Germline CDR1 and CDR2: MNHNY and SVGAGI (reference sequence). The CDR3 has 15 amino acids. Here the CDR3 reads CASSYYLDQGQPQHF. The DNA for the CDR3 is TGTGCCAGCAGTTACTATCTAGATCAAGGTCAGCCCCAGCATTTT.

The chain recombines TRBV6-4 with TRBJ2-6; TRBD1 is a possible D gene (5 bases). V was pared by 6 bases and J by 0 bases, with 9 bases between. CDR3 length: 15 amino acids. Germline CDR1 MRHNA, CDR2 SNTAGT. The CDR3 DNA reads TGTGCCAGCAGGCAGGGTTCCTCTGGGGCCAACGTCCTGACTTTC. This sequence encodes CASRQGSSGANVLTF.

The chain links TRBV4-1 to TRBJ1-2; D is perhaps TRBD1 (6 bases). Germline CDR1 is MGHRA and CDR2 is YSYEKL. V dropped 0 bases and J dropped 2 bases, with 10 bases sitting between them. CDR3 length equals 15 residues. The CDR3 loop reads CASSQELTGNYGYTF. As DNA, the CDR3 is TGCGCCAGCAGCCAAGAATTGACAGGAAACTATGGCTACACCTTC.

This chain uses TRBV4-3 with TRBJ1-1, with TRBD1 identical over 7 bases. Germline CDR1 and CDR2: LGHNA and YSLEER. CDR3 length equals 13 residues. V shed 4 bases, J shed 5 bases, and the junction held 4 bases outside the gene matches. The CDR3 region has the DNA TGCGCCAGCAGCCCGGTCAGGGGGACTGAAGCTTTCTTT. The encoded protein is CASSPVRGTEAFF.

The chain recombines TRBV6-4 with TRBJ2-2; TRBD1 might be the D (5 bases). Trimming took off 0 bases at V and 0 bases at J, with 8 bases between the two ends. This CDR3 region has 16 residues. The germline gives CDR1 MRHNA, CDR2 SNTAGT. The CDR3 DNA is TGTGCCAGCAGTGACTCGACAGATTCGAACACCGGGGAGCTGTTTTTT. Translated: CASSDSTDSNTGELFF.

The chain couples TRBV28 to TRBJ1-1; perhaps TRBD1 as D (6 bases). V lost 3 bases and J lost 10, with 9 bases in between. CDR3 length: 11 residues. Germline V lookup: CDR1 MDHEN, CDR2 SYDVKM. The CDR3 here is CASSFRGSAFF. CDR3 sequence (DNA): TGTGCCAGCAGTTTCAGGGGATCAGCTTTCTTT. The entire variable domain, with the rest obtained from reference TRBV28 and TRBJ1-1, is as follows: DVKVTQSSRYLVKRTGEKVFLECVQDMDHENMFWYRQDPGLGLRLIYFSYDVKMKEKGDIPEGYSVSREKKERFSLILESASTNQTSMYLCASSFRGSAFFGQGTRLTVV.

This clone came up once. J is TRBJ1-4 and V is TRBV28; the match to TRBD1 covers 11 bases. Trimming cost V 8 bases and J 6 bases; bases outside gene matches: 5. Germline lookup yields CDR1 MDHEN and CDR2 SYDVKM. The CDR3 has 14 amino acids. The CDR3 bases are TGTGCCAGCCGGGACAGGGGGTGGGATGAAAAACTGTTTTTT. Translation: CASRDRGWDEKLFF. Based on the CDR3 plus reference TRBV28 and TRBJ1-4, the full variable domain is DVKVTQSSRYLVKRTGEKVFLECVQDMDHENMFWYRQDPGLGLRLIYFSYDVKMKEKGDIPEGYSVSREKKERFSLILESASTNQTSMYLCASRDRGWDEKLFFGSGTQLSVL.

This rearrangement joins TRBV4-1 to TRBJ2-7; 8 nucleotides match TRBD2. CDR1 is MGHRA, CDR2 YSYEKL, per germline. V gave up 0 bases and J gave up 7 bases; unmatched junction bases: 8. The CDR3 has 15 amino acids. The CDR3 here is CASSQEDYPGGEQYF. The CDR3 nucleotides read TGCGCCAGCAGCCAAGAGGACTACCCGGGAGGGGAGCAGTACTTC.

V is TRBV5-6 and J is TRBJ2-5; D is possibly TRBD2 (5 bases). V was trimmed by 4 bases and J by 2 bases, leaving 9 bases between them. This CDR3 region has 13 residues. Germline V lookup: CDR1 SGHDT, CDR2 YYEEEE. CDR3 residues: CASSDGVQETQYF. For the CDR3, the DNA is TGTGCCAGCAGCGACGGGGTTCAAGAGACCCAGTACTTC.

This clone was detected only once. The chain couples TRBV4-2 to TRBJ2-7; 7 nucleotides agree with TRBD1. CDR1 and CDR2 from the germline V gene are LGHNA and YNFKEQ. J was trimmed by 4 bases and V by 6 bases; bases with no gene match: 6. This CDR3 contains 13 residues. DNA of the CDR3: TGTGCCAGCAGGGGACAGAAACCTTACGAGCAGTACTTC. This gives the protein CASRGQKPYEQYF.